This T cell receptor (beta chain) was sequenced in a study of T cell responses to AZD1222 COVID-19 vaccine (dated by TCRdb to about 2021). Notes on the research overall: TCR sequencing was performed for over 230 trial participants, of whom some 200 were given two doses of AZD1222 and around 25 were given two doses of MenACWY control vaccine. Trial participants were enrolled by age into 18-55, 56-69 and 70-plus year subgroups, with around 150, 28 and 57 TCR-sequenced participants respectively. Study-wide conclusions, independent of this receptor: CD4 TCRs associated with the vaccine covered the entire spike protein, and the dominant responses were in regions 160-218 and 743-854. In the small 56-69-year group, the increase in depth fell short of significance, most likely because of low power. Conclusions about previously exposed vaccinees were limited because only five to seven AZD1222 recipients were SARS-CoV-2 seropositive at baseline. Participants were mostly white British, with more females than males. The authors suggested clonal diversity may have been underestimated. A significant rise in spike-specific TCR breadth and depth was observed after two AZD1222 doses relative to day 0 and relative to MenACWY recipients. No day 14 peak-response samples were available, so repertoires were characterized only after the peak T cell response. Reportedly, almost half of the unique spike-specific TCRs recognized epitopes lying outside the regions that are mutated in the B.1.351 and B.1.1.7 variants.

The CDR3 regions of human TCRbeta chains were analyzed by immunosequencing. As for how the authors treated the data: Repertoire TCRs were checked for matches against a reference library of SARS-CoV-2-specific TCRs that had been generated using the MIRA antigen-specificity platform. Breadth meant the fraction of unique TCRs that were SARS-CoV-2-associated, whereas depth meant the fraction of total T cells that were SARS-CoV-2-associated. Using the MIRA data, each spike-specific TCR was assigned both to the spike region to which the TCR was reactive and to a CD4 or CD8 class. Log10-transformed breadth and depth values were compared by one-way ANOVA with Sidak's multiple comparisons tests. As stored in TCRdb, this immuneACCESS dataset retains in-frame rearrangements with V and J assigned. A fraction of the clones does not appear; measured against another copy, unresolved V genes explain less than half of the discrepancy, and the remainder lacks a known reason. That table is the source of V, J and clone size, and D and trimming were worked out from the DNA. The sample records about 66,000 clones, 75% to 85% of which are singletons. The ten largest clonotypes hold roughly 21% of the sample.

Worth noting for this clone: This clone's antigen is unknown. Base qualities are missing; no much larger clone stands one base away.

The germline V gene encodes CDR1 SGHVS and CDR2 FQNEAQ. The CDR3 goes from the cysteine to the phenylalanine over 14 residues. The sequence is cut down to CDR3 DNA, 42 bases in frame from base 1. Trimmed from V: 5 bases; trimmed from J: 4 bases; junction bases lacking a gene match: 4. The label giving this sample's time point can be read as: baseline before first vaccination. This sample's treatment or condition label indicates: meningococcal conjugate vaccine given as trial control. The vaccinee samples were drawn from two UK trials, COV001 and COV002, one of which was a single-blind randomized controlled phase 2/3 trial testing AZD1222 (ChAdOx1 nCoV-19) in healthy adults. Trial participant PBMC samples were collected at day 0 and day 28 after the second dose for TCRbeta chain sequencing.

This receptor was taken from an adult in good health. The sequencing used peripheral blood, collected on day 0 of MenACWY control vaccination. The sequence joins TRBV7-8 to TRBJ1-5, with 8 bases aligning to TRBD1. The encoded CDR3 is CASSPWTGNQPQHF. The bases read TGTGCCAGCAGCCCCTGGACAGGGAATCAGCCCCAGCATTTT.